A single sample is the source of the 32 T cell receptor beta chains below, sequenced in a study of blood T cell repertoires in COVID-19. Profiling relied on immunoSEQ multiplex PCR, and the TCRdb table lists in-frame clones only, not all of them. The sample has 350,000 to 500,000 clones, roughly 88% seen once; the top ten hold approximately 1.5%. The sequenced sample consisted of PBMCs or T cells enriched from blood (not recorded which). The receptors shown here come from a woman aged 18-30 years who had been exposed to COVID-19.

The chain carries TRBV27 and TRBJ1-5; D may be TRBD1 (6 bases). Between the trimmed V and J ends, which lost 8 bases and 2 bases, there was a span of 16 bases. Germline V gene data show CDR1 as MNHEY and CDR2 as SMNVEV (reference sequence). The CDR3 length is 15 residues. CDR3 protein: CASSRSRQGNQPQHF. Written as DNA, the CDR3 is TGTGCCAGCTCTAGGTCCCGACAGGGCAATCAGCCCCAGCATTTT.

This clone was counted a few times. The CDR3: CASSLDGTAYEQYF. As DNA, the CDR3 is TGTGCCAGCAGCTTAGACGGGACAGCCTACGAGCAGTACTTC. The chain employs TRBV7-2 and TRBJ2-7, with TRBD1 identical over 7 bases. V dropped 1 base and J dropped 2; count of bases not matched to a gene: 2. The CDR3 is 14 residues long. Germline V gene sequence: CDR1 SGHTA, CDR2 FQGNSA.

CDR3 sequence (DNA): TGTGCCAGCTCACCGAATGGACAGATCCACGAGCAGTACTTC. Its translation: CASSPNGQIHEQYF. This chain connects TRBV18 to TRBJ2-7; maybe TRBD1 (6 bases). Per the germline V gene, CDR1 is KGHSH and CDR2 is LQKENI. With 3 bases removed from V and 5 bases from J, the gap between germline ends came to 14 bases. This CDR3 has 14 residues. The full variable domain, completed using reference TRBV18 and TRBJ2-7, is NAGVMQNPRHLVRRRGQEARLRCSPMKGHSHVYWYRQLPEEGLKFMVYLQKENIIDESGMPKERFSAEFPKEGPSILRIQQVVRGDSAAYFCASSPNGQIHEQYFGPGTRLTVT.

The rearrangement links TRBV14 to TRBJ1-1, with D maybe TRBD1 (5 bases). The CDR3 is 14 residues long. The germline V and J ends were trimmed by 1 base and 0 bases, with 6 bases remaining between them. In germline, CDR1 is SGHDN, CDR2 FVKESK. The DNA of the CDR3 is TGTGCCAGCAGCCAAGGGACACTGAACACTGAAGCTTTCTTT. Amino acid sequence: CASSQGTLNTEAFF.

J is TRBJ1-1 and V is TRBV9; tentatively, D is TRBD1 (5 bases). The CDR3 contains 16 residues. Germline CDR1 SGDLS, CDR2 YYNGEE. The ends were cut back, 3 bases at V and 0 bases at J, with 15 bases in the middle. Written as DNA, the CDR3 is TGTGCCAGCAGCGCGACCAGGGCACCCTTGAACACTGAAGCTTTCTTT. This sequence encodes CASSATRAPLNTEAFF.

This clone was picked up a small number of times. This chain links TRBV5-1 with TRBJ2-2; 7 bases agree with TRBD1. The CDR3 spans 15 residues. V lost 5 bases and J lost 0; bases outside the gene matches: 4. The germline CDR1 and CDR2 sequences are SGHRS and YFSETQ. DNA of the CDR3: TGCGCCAGCAGGCCCGGGACAGCGAACACCGGGGAGCTGTTTTTT. Translating gives CASRPGTANTGELFF. The full variable domain, in which reference TRBV5-1 and TRBJ2-2 provide the parts outside the CDR3, is KAGVTQTPRYLIKTRGQQVTLSCSPISGHRSVSWYQQTPGQGLQFLFEYFSETQRNKGNFPGRFSGRQFSNSRSEMNVSTLELGDSALYLCASRPGTANTGELFFGEGSRLTVL.

The rearrangement links TRBV6-6 to TRBJ1-2, with a possible D match to TRBD1 (6 bases). Germline-derived CDR1 and CDR2 are MNHNY and SVGAGI (reference sequence). V was clipped by 4 bases and J by 2 bases, with 8 bases between them. The CDR3 contains 13 residues. CDR3 loop: CASSLTGNYGYTF. In nucleotides, the CDR3 is TGTGCCAGCAGTTTGACAGGCAACTATGGCTACACCTTC.

This sequence joins TRBV7-2 and TRBJ2-3; TRBD2 agrees at 7 bases. The CDR3 spans 18 residues. V trimming: 1 base; J trimming: 2 bases; junction bases outside the gene matches: 12. Germline values: CDR1 SGHTA, CDR2 FQGNSA. The CDR3 coding sequence is TGTGCCAGCAGCTTAGTTCGCGGAGCTAGCGGCAACACAGATACGCAGTATTTT. This gives the protein CASSLVRGASGNTDTQYF.

Notes on this clone: A junction end diverges from the germline sequence, so it may reflect a read error. The gene calls are TRBV6-1 and TRBJ1-5; unclear D gene. This CDR3 spans 14 amino acids. CDR1 is MNHNS, CDR2 SASEGT, per germline. The CDR3 nucleotides are TGTGCCAGCACTGAATGGAGGTTTGATCAGCCCCAGCATTTT. Translating gives CASTEWRFDQPQHF.

CDR3 sequence: CASGNGQGSYNEQFF. The CDR3 DNA follows: TGTGCTAGTGGCAACGGACAGGGGTCCTACAATGAGCAGTTCTTC. The gene calls are TRBV12-5 and TRBJ2-1; 9 bases line up with TRBD1. This CDR3 contains 15 residues. Germline loops: CDR1 LGHNT, CDR2 FRNRAP. V shed 6 bases and J 1 base; nucleotides not matched to a gene: 4.

The chain joins TRBV4-1 to TRBJ1-2; 7 bases align to TRBD1. CDR3 length: 17 amino acids. V trimming: 0 bases; J trimming: 1 base; junction bases outside the gene matches: 8. In germline, CDR1 is MGHRA, CDR2 YSYEKL. DNA for the CDR3: TGCGCCAGCAGCCAAGATGAGTGGCAGGGGGTTAACTATGGCTACACCTTC. Its translation: CASSQDEWQGVNYGYTF.

The V call is TRBV27, the J call TRBJ1-2; a weak D match, TRBD1 (5 bases). The CDR3 runs to 16 residues. CDR1 and CDR2 (germline): MNHEY, SMNVEV (reference sequence). V gave up 5 bases and J gave up 5 bases, with 21 bases separating them. CDR3 sequence (DNA): TGTGCCAGCAGTGGGGCGGCTACTGGCGTCCCGTATGGCTACACCTTC. Encoded protein: CASSGAATGVPYGYTF.

The J gene is TRBJ2-3, the V gene TRBV28; 9 bases align to TRBD2. Germline CDR1 is MDHEN and CDR2 is SYDVKM. The trim removed 6 bases at V and 2 bases at J, leaving 12 bases unmatched. This CDR3 has 17 amino acids. CDR3 nucleotide sequence: TGTGCCAGCAGCTTTAGGAGACTAGCGGATACCACAGATACGCAGTATTTT. This sequence encodes CASSFRRLADTTDTQYF.

The rearrangement joins TRBV30 to TRBJ1-2; D remains ambiguous. CDR3 length: 16 amino acids. From germline, CDR1 is GTSNPN and CDR2 SVGIG (reference sequence). The V end was cut by 4 bases, the J end by 0 bases, with 18 bases between. The CDR3 region is CAWTSRSGLTNYGYTF. CDR3 sequence (DNA): TGTGCCTGGACGAGCCGCTCAGGTCTTACTAACTATGGCTACACCTTC.

The genes are TRBV2 and TRBJ2-3; weak D call: TRBD2 (5 bases). The CDR3 is made up of 12 amino acids. Germline V lookup: CDR1 SNHLY, CDR2 FYNNEI. The V end lost 6 bases, the J end lost 4 bases, and 8 bases lay between the germline ends. The CDR3 nucleotides are TGTGCCAGCAGAAAACTAGCAGATACGCAGTATTTT. This gives the protein CASRKLADTQYF.

V is TRBV28 and J is TRBJ1-3; 8 bases are a match to TRBD1. The germline gives CDR1 MDHEN, CDR2 SYDVKM. This CDR3 comprises 21 residues. Germline trimming cut 2 bases from V and 0 bases from J; bases unmatched to any gene: 18. The CDR3 here is CASSLAPGTGFLLSSGNTIYF. The CDR3 coding sequence is TGTGCCAGCAGTTTAGCGCCCGGGACAGGCTTCCTCCTGAGCTCTGGAAACACCATATATTTT.

CDR3 sequence (DNA): TGTGCCAGCAGCTATACCAGGGGAGGGGGTGCTGAAGCTTTCTTT. This codes for CASSYTRGGGAEAFF. The chain joins TRBV7-2 to TRBJ1-1; D possibly corresponds to TRBD1 (6 bases). CDR3 size: 15 residues. The germline CDR1 and CDR2 sequences are SGHTA and FQGNSA. Trimming cost V 4 bases and J 6 bases, with 18 bases left between them.

The chain has TRBV5-6 and TRBJ2-7; D remains unclear. CDR1 is SGHDT, CDR2 YYEEEE, per germline. This CDR3 comprises 13 residues. V was pared by 0 bases and J by 0 bases, with 4 bases between. In DNA, the CDR3 is TGTGCCAGCAGCTTGGTCAACTCCTACGAGCAGTACTTC. Translated, it gives CASSLVNSYEQYF.

The V gene is TRBV6-6, the J gene TRBJ2-7; possibly TRBD1 for D (5 bases). Trimming pared 5 bases from V and 0 bases from J, leaving 11 bases between. CDR3 size: 14 residues. CDR1 MNHNY and CDR2 SVGAGI come from the germline V gene (reference sequence). Here the CDR3 DNA reads TGTGCCAGCAGTAGCCTTAGGGGCTCCTACGAGCAGTACTTC. Its translation is CASSSLRGSYEQYF.

The J gene is TRBJ2-7, the V gene TRBV19; D may be TRBD2 (5 bases). Trimming left V 2 bases short and J 7 bases short, with 15 bases between. The germline V gene has CDR1 LNHDA and CDR2 SQIVND (reference sequence). CDR3 length: 14 amino acids. CDR3 protein: CASSIMAEREEQYF. The CDR3 DNA sequence: TGTGCCAGTAGTATAATGGCGGAGAGGGAGGAGCAGTACTTC. The full variable domain, completed using reference TRBV19 and TRBJ2-7, is DGGITQSPKYLFRKEGQNVTLSCEQNLNHDAMYWYRQDPGQGLRLIYYSQIVNDFQKGDIAEGYSVSREKKESFPLTVTSAQKNPTAFYLCASSIMAEREEQYFGPGTRLTVT.

This sequence joins TRBV9 and TRBJ1-2; the match to TRBD1 covers 8 bases. The J segment lost 8 bases and the V segment lost 1 base, leaving 4 bases of the junction unmatched. Germline V gene sequence: CDR1 SGDLS, CDR2 YYNGEE. The CDR3 is 13 amino acids. CDR3 in amino acids: CASSVQGAEGYTF. The CDR3 DNA is TGTGCCAGCAGCGTACAGGGGGCGGAGGGCTACACCTTC.

The rearrangement uses TRBV6-5 and TRBJ2-1, with D possibly being TRBD2 (6 bases). Trimming cost V 6 bases and J 1 base, with 13 bases left between them. Germline V gene data show CDR1 as MNHEY and CDR2 as SVGAGI. CDR3 length: 15 residues. The CDR3 DNA sequence: TGTGCCAGCAGGGATGGGACTGAGTCCTACAATGAGCAGTTCTTC. Amino acids: CASRDGTESYNEQFF.

The chain carries TRBV19 and TRBJ2-5, with D perhaps matching TRBD1 (6 bases). V gave up 5 bases and J gave up 5 bases, with 9 bases separating them. This CDR3 is 12 amino acids long. Germline-derived CDR1 and CDR2 are LNHDA and SQIVND (reference sequence). This chain's CDR3 is CASSVTGETQYF. CDR3 nucleotide sequence: TGTGCCAGTAGTGTAACAGGGGAGACCCAGTACTTC.

This clone was counted once. The gene calls are TRBV19 and TRBJ2-7; D is ambiguous. With 5 bases removed from V and 0 bases from J, the gap between germline ends came to 8 bases. CDR1 and CDR2 (germline): LNHDA, SQIVND (reference sequence). The CDR3 loop spans 13 amino acids. Written as DNA, the CDR3 is TGTGCCAGTAGTCAAAGCGTCTCCTACGAGCAGTACTTC. This gives the protein CASSQSVSYEQYF.

The genes are TRBV25-1 and TRBJ1-1; 9 bases are shared with TRBD1. The junction had 8 bases not matched to a gene; V was cut back by 6 bases and J by 6 bases. CDR3 length: 14 amino acids. Germline V gene data show CDR1 as MGHDK and CDR2 as SYGVNS. CDR3 nucleotides: TGTGCCAGCAGCTTGACAGGGGGGTTCTCTGAAGCTTTCTTT. This gives the protein CASSLTGGFSEAFF.

Written as DNA, the CDR3 is TGTGCCAGCAGGAAAAGAGAGTGGAAGCGGGGGGCCCGAACGCAGTATTTT. This codes for CASRKREWKRGARTQYF. The genes are TRBV28 and TRBJ2-3, with 9 bases identical to TRBD2. The CDR3 is 17 amino acids. Losses at the gene ends were 6 bases for V and 9 bases for J; bases not matched to a gene: 19. Germline V gene sequence: CDR1 MDHEN, CDR2 SYDVKM.

The CDR3 is CASHRAYSNQPQHF. CDR3 sequence (DNA): TGTGCCAGCCACAGGGCTTATAGCAATCAGCCCCAGCATTTT. This sequence joins TRBV2 and TRBJ1-5, with D possibly TRBD1 on 6 matching bases. Germline lookup yields CDR1 SNHLY and CDR2 FYNNEI. Trimming removed 8 bases at V and 0 bases at J, with 11 bases between. CDR3 length equals 14 residues.

The V gene is TRBV19, the J gene TRBJ1-5; D is unclear. V lost 1 base and J lost 2, with 12 bases in between. The CDR3 is 16 amino acids. Germline CDR1 LNHDA, CDR2 SQIVND (reference sequence). The CDR3 loop is CASSIGGQRGNQPQHF. CDR3 coding DNA: TGTGCCAGTAGTATAGGAGGGCAGCGAGGCAATCAGCCCCAGCATTTT. The full variable domain, in which reference TRBV19 and TRBJ1-5 provide the parts outside the CDR3, is DGGITQSPKYLFRKEGQNVTLSCEQNLNHDAMYWYRQDPGQGLRLIYYSQIVNDFQKGDIAEGYSVSREKKESFPLTVTSAQKNPTAFYLCASSIGGQRGNQPQHFGDGTRLSIL.

The chain couples TRBV29-1 to TRBJ2-7, with D perhaps TRBD2 (5 bases). The CDR3 is 12 residues long. Trimming removed 6 bases from V and 5 bases from J, with 14 bases in between. Per the germline V gene, CDR1 is SQVTM and CDR2 is ANQGSEA. CDR3 sequence (DNA): TGCAGCGTGGACTCGGTTGGGAACGAGCAGTACTTC. It translates to CSVDSVGNEQYF.

The gene calls are TRBV28 and TRBJ2-3, with 9 bases matching TRBD2. V shed 6 bases, J shed 4 bases, and the junction held 20 bases outside the gene matches. The CDR3 is made up of 19 amino acids. Per germline, CDR1 MDHEN and CDR2 SYDVKM. CDR3 in amino acids: CASRPQAGVRGGGPDTQYF. CDR3 coding DNA: TGTGCCAGCAGGCCCCAGGCCGGGGTGCGGGGGGGCGGGCCAGATACGCAGTATTTT.

As to this clone: This sample includes further DNA sequences coding for the same CDR3. The gene calls are TRBV18 and TRBJ1-1; D not resolved. The germline V and J ends were trimmed by 3 bases and 1 base, with 6 bases remaining between them. The CDR3 totals 13 residues. Germline CDR1 and CDR2: KGHSH and LQKENI. The CDR3 coding sequence is TGTGCCAGCTCACCTGACTGGAACACTGAAGCTTTCTTT. As protein: CASSPDWNTEAFF.

The CDR3 protein is CAISESSPNEQFF. Here the CDR3 DNA reads TGTGCCATCAGTGAGTCTAGTCCCAATGAGCAGTTCTTC. The V call is TRBV10-3, the J call TRBJ2-1; D gene unclear. V was clipped by 0 bases and J by 6 bases, with 6 bases between them. Germline assignment: CDR1 ENHRY and CDR2 SYGVKD. The CDR3 loop spans 13 amino acids.